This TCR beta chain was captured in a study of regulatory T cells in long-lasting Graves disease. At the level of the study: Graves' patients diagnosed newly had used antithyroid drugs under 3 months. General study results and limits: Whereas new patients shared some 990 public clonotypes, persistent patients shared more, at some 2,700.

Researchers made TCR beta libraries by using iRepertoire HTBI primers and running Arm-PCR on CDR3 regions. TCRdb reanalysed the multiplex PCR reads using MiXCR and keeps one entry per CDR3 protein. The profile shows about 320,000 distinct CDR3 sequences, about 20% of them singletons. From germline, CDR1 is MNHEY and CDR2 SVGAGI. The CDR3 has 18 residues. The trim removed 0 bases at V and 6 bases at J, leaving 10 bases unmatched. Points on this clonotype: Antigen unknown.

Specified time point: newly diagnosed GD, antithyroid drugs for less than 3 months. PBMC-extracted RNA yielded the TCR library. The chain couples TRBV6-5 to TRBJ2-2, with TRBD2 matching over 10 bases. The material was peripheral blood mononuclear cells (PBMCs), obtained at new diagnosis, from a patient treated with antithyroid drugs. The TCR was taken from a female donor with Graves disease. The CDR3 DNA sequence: TGTGCCAGCAGTTACTCGATTGGTTCCCTAGCGGGAGCCGGGGAGCTGTTTTTT. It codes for CASSYSIGSLAGAGELFF.